The clone carrying this T cell receptor beta chain was found a few times. The antigen is undetermined. Germline lookup yields CDR1 DFQATT and CDR2 SNEGSKA (reference sequence). This CDR3 is 15 amino acids long. The V gene lost 0 bases and the J gene lost 2 bases, with 13 bases spanning the gap. This entry comes from a study of human T cells and chemical hapten exposure. The time point: patch test 1, 2 weeks after DPC sensitization. Treatment of the sample: therapeutic diphenylcyclopropenone sensitization with weekly scalp DPC. Study results and limitations: No shift was seen in TCRs above 1 in 1000 frequency with DPC sensitization.

One entry per CDR3 protein results from TCRdb running MiXCR on the RACE reads. The sample contains some 120,000 distinct CDR3 sequences, about an eighth of which appear only once. Specimen: whole blood, collected in connection with sensitization to the hapten diphenylcyclopropenone (DPC). The chain uses TRBV20-1 and TRBJ1-1; no firm D call. This clonotype originated in a woman aged 45-60 years with alopecia areata. Some clones in this sample may be carry-over from other donors' samples. In DNA form, the CDR3 reads TGCAGTGCTAGAGATTGGCGCAGGAGCAACACTGAAGCTTTCTTT. Translated: CSARDWRRSNTEAFF.